One and the same sample provided the 16 T cell receptor beta chains below, sequenced in a study of blood T cell repertoires in COVID-19. Repertoires were generated with immunoSEQ multiplex PCR, while TCRdb's copy carries only in-frame clones and drops some. The data show under 100,000 clones, around four fifths seen once. The material sequenced was peripheral blood. These receptors all come from a man in his fifties or sixties with acute or convalescent COVID-19.

The chain is built from TRBV18 and TRBJ1-3; D perhaps matches TRBD1 (5 bases). Trimming shortened V by 3 bases and J by 8 bases, and 14 bases separated the two germline ends. This CDR3 has 14 amino acids. Germline values: CDR1 KGHSH, CDR2 LQKENI. The CDR3 loop reads CASSPRPGGDTIYF. The CDR3 coding sequence is TGTGCCAGCTCACCCCGACCGGGGGGAGACACCATATATTTT.

The rearrangement links TRBV5-1 to TRBJ2-5, with 8 bases aligning to TRBD1. Looked up from germline, CDR1 is SGHRS and CDR2 is YFSETQ. V dropped 6 bases and J dropped 5; count of bases not matched to a gene: 12. CDR3 length equals 15 residues. CDR3 region: CASNRQGTAGETQYF. The CDR3 DNA reads TGCGCCAGCAACAGACAGGGGACGGCGGGGGAGACCCAGTACTTC.

Written as DNA, the CDR3 is TGTGCCAGCAGTTTTGACAGACGTAATGAAAAACTGTTTTTT. Amino acids: CASSFDRRNEKLFF. This rearrangement joins TRBV11-2 to TRBJ1-4; D may be TRBD1 (5 bases). V was cut by 6 bases and J by 4 bases, with 12 bases left in between. The CDR3 totals 14 residues. Germline loops: CDR1 SGHAT, CDR2 FQNNGV.

The chain employs TRBV5-6 and TRBJ2-5; perhaps TRBD1 as D (6 bases). Germline CDR1 SGHDT, CDR2 YYEEEE. V was shortened by 4 bases and J by 2 bases, with 9 bases between the two germline ends. The CDR3 spans 13 residues. The CDR3 nucleotides read TGTGCCAGCAGCGCCCAGGGGCAAGAGACCCAGTACTTC. Its translation: CASSAQGQETQYF.

V is TRBV7-2 and J is TRBJ1-2; unclear D gene. Germline V lookup: CDR1 SGHTA, CDR2 FQGNSA. Trimming left V 5 bases short and J 0 bases short, with 13 bases between. CDR3 length equals 15 residues. CDR3 DNA: TGTGCCAGCAGCCCGAGGGAGTCCGCTAACTATGGCTACACCTTC. It yields the protein CASSPRESANYGYTF.

V usage is TRBV4-1 and J usage is TRBJ2-6, with 9 bases fitting TRBD1. CDR3 length: 16 amino acids. V lost 6 bases, J lost 4 bases, and 7 bases stayed unmatched. The germline gives CDR1 MGHRA, CDR2 YSYEKL. The CDR3 region has the DNA TGCGCCAGCAGGCCGGGACAGGGATCCGGGGCCAACGTCCTGACTTTC. Translating gives CASRPGQGSGANVLTF.

V gene TRBV4-3 combines with J gene TRBJ1-1; TRBD1 aligns across 11 bases. This CDR3 region has 15 residues. Germline V lookup: CDR1 LGHNA, CDR2 YSLEER. J lost 7 bases, V lost 1 base, and 5 bases had no gene match. CDR3 region: CASSQGDRGLLEAFF. CDR3 in DNA: TGCGCCAGCAGCCAAGGGGACAGGGGGTTACTTGAAGCTTTCTTT.

This clone appeared a few times. This rearrangement joins TRBV5-1 to TRBJ1-1, with D perhaps TRBD1 (6 bases). This CDR3 is built from 14 residues. V lost 5 bases, J lost 5 bases, and 16 bases lay in between. Per germline, CDR1 SGHRS and CDR2 YFSETQ. In DNA, the CDR3 is TGCGCCAGCAGGCTGGGCCTAGGGGGAACTGAAGCTTTCTTT. Amino acids: CASRLGLGGTEAFF.

As DNA, the CDR3 is TGTGCCAGCAGCTTAGTAGTCGGGAGGGCTGAAGAGCAGTTCTTC. Translated, it gives CASSLVVGRAEEQFF. V is TRBV7-9 and J is TRBJ2-1, with 8 bases matching TRBD2. CDR1 and CDR2 (germline): SEHNR, FQNEAQ (reference sequence). Losses at the gene ends were 1 base for V and 10 bases for J; bases not matched to a gene: 9. The CDR3 loop spans 15 amino acids.

This chain connects TRBV7-9 to TRBJ2-1, with D possibly being TRBD1 (5 bases). Germline lookup yields CDR1 SEHNR and CDR2 FQNEAQ (reference sequence). The CDR3 loop spans 14 amino acids. Trimming pared 6 bases from V and 8 bases from J, leaving 17 bases between. CDR3 bases: TGTGCCAGCAGGGTAGCCGGGCCCAGGGATGAGCAGTTCTTC. Amino acids: CASRVAGPRDEQFF. Full variable domain (missing parts from reference TRBV7-9 and TRBJ2-1): DTGVSQNPRHKITKRGQNVTFRCDPISEHNRLYWYRQTLGQGPEFLTYFQNEAQLEKSRLLSDRFSAERPKGSFSTLEIQRTEQGDSAMYLCASRVAGPRDEQFFGPGTRLTVL.

The V call is TRBV19, the J call TRBJ2-3; 8 nucleotides agree with TRBD2. CDR1 LNHDA and CDR2 SQIVND come from the germline V gene (reference sequence). This CDR3 region has 19 residues. V shed 4 bases and J 0 bases; nucleotides not matched to a gene: 15. The CDR3 DNA reads as TGTGCCAGTAGTAGGGAGGGAGCGGGGGTTCTAACTAGCACAGATACGCAGTATTTT. Translating it yields CASSREGAGVLTSTDTQYF.

This rearrangement joins TRBV6-4 to TRBJ1-5; D is undetermined. The CDR3 contains 13 residues. CDR1 and CDR2 (germline): MRHNA, SNTAGT. The ends were cut back, 3 bases at V and 6 bases at J, with 9 bases in the middle. CDR3 protein: CASSESRGQPQHF. Written as DNA, the CDR3 is TGTGCCAGCAGTGAGAGTCGTGGTCAGCCCCAGCATTTT.

This clone was recorded a few times. J is TRBJ1-5 and V is TRBV24-1, with D hard to call. Looked up from germline, CDR1 is KGHDR and CDR2 is SFDVKD. This CDR3 has 14 residues. Trimming removed 5 bases from V and 4 bases from J, with 11 bases in between. CDR3 region: CATSASQLNQPQHF. In nucleotides, the CDR3 is TGTGCCACCAGTGCATCGCAGTTAAATCAGCCCCAGCATTTT.

The sample holds a few counts of this clone. As DNA, the CDR3 is TGTGCCAGCCCAAATAACCTCGTAGCAAGCACCGGGGAGCTGTTTTTT. This gives the protein CASPNNLVASTGELFF. This chain connects TRBV18 to TRBJ2-2; D gene ambiguous. Germline V gives CDR1 KGHSH, CDR2 LQKENI. The V and J ends lost 8 bases and 4 bases respectively, with 20 bases between them. The CDR3 has 16 amino acids.

The J gene is TRBJ2-7, the V gene TRBV7-9; TRBD1 matches 7 bases. V was clipped by 5 bases and J by 3 bases; unmatched bases: 4. This CDR3 comprises 13 residues. Germline V gene lookup returns CDR1 SEHNR and CDR2 FQNEAQ (reference sequence). CDR3 bases: TGTGCCAGCAGCGCCCGGGACAGCTACGAGCAGTACTTC. The encoded protein is CASSARDSYEQYF. Based on the CDR3 plus reference TRBV7-9 and TRBJ2-7, the full variable domain is DTGVSQNPRHKITKRGQNVTFRCDPISEHNRLYWYRQTLGQGPEFLTYFQNEAQLEKSRLLSDRFSAERPKGSFSTLEIQRTEQGDSAMYLCASSARDSYEQYFGPGTRLTVT.

The chain couples TRBV13 to TRBJ1-3; D may be TRBD1 (6 bases). There are 15 residues in the CDR3. In germline, CDR1 is PRHDT, CDR2 FYEKMQ (reference sequence). Trimming removed 7 bases from V and 2 bases from J, with 15 bases in between. The DNA for the CDR3 is TGTGCCAGCACCAAGGGGGGGTTAGCTGGAAACACCATATATTTT. This encodes CASTKGGLAGNTIYF. Together with reference TRBV13 and TRBJ1-3, the CDR3 gives the full variable domain: AAGVIQSPRHLIKEKRETATLKCYPIPRHDTVYWYQQGPGQDPQFLISFYEKMQSDKGSIPDRFSAQQFSDYHSELNMSSLELGDSALYFCASTKGGLAGNTIYFGEGSWLTVV.